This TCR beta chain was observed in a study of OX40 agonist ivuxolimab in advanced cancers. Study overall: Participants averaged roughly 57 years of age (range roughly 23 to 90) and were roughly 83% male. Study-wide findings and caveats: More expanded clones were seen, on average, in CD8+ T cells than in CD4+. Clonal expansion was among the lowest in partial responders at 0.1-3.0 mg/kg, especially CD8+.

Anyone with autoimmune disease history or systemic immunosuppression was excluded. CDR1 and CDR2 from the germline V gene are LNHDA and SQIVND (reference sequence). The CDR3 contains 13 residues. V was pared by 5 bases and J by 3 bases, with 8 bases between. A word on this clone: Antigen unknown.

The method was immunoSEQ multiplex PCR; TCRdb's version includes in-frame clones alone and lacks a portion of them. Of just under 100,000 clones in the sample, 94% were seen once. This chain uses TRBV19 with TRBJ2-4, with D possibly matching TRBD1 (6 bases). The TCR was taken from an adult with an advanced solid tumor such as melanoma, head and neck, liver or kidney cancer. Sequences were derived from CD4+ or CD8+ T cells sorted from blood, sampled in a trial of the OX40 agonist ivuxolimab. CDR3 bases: TGTGCCAGTAGTGAAGGGGGCAAAAACATTCAGTACTTC. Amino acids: CASSEGGKNIQYF.